This paragraph reports one TCR beta chain. This sample is drawn from a study of blood T cell repertoires in COVID-19. In the study overall: PBMCs, B-cell-depleted T cells, or T cells were the source of the cDNA or gDNA that made up the material.

Clones were sequenced by immunoSEQ multiplex PCR, and TCRdb holds only the in-frame ones, with some missing. The table shows 29,000 or so clones, with about 91% occurring only once. This TCR was recovered from a man in his fifties or sixties with active COVID-19. The specimen was peripheral blood.

The CDR3 coding sequence is TGCAGCGTTGAAGAGGACAGGGGCACTGAAGCTTTCTTT. Amino acids: CSVEEDRGTEAFF. This chain connects TRBV29-1 to TRBJ1-1; the match to TRBD1 covers 9 bases. The V segment lost 0 bases and the J segment 4 bases; nucleotides outside the gene matches: 0. There are 13 residues in the CDR3. Germline values: CDR1 SQVTM, CDR2 ANQGSEA.